This TCR beta chain was recovered during a study of blood T cell repertoires in COVID-19 (dated by TCRdb to 2020 to 2021). Some background on the complete study: Samples covering the acute and convalescent phases of COVID-19 were provided by collaborators in the United States, Italy and Spain. The prospective study material was composed of cDNA or gDNA derived from T cells, B-cell-depleted T cells, or PBMCs. The dataset comprised deeply sampled blood TCRbeta repertoires from subjects exposed to, actively infected with, or recovered from COVID-19. A freely available public database, intended as a resource for researchers studying the immune response to SARS-CoV-2, is where the repertoires were released. Samples came from the ongoing ImmuneRACE study (first 160 participants) plus 1,254 subjects from 6 global collaborators. A de-identified subject ID, COVID-19 status, age in years and sex were almost always included in the sample metadata. Where available, HLA class I and class II types were taken from metadata supplied by the sample provider and were not determined by assay-based typing. What the authors observed across the whole study: The quantity of clinical and demographic metadata differed by source and by participant and was supplied without curation.

TCRbeta CDR3 regions were amplified from genomic DNA by means of the immunoSEQ Assay, a bias-controlled multiplex PCR. The study's own analysis went as follows. Nucleated cell counts per sample were estimated from amplification of reference gene primers within the assay. Sequence reads were collapsed and filtered to measure the absolute abundance of every unique TCRbeta CDR3 rearrangement. For each sample, productive Simpson clonality was calculated by taking the square root of Simpson's diversity index across productive rearrangements. In TCRdb, the immuneACCESS table is reduced to in-frame sequences with V and J assigned. These tables do not hold every clone; where another copy was compared, an unresolved V gene accounts for under half, and the others remain unexplained. V and J calls plus clone size are reproduced from that table; the DNA served to infer D and trimming. The sample profile shows about 62,000 clones; about 87% of them were found once. The ten largest clones take up more than 0.8% of the sample.

The collaborating institutions used their own protocols to collect whole blood in K2EDTA tubes. For TCRbeta analysis, collaborators shipped samples as frozen whole blood, isolated PBMCs, or DNA extracted from either of those sample types. Points on this clone: No antigen is known for it. The record has no base qualities; no much larger clone is one base away.

CDR1 LGHDT and CDR2 YNNKEL are derived from the germline V gene (reference sequence). Including the terminal cysteine and phenylalanine, the CDR3 comprises 15 residues. The read is trimmed to its CDR3 DNA, 45 bases read in frame from base 1. Compared with germline, V lacks 4 bases and J lacks 4 bases; bases without a gene match: 8. The origin of this receptor is a man aged 70 or older with acute or convalescent COVID-19. The rearranged segments are TRBV3-1 (or the pseudogene TRBV3-2) and TRBJ2-7; 9 junctional bases match TRBD1. Sequencing was carried out using peripheral blood. The CDR3 protein is CASSPPGTGNYEQYF. The DNA sequence is TGTGCCAGCAGCCCCCCCGGGACAGGGAATTACGAGCAGTACTTC.